This TCR beta chain was retrieved from a study of T cells in tuberculosis. Study outcomes and limitations: The stringent gate may have excluded weak CD1B-GMM tetramer binders.

Cells were sorted from thawed PBMC rested overnight and stained with GMM-loaded CD1B tetramer, viability dye and anti-CD3. CD1B tetramers were loaded with Rhodococcus equi-derived C32 glucose monomycolate. The assay was immunoSEQ multiplex PCR, and TCRdb's table has in-frame clones only and misses some. The sample lists approximately 60,000 clones, about 76% occurring once. The receptor comes from an adult woman with latent tuberculosis. The sequenced material came from CD1b-GMM tetramer-negative cells sorted from PBMCs.

This CDR3 reads CASTIAVDSPLHF. The CDR3 bases are TGTGCCAGTACCATCGCGGTTGATTCACCCCTCCACTTT. This chain uses TRBV19 with TRBJ1-6; D is ambiguous. Germline CDR1 and CDR2: LNHDA and SQIVND (reference sequence). The V end lost 7 bases, the J end lost 8 bases, and 12 bases lay between the germline ends. The CDR3 sequence is 13 residues long. The whole variable domain, filled in from reference TRBV19 and TRBJ1-6, reads DGGITQSPKYLFRKEGQNVTLSCEQNLNHDAMYWYRQDPGQGLRLIYYSQIVNDFQKGDIAEGYSVSREKKESFPLTVTSAQKNPTAFYLCASTIAVDSPLHFGNGTRLTVT.